The 16 T cell receptor beta chains in this list originate from one sample, sequenced in a study of T cell changes during pregnancy in multiple sclerosis. The assay was immunoSEQ multiplex PCR, and TCRdb's table has in-frame clones only and misses some. Of fewer than 70,000 clones detected, 70% to 90% appear once; the ten largest clones hold 2% to 3%. Sequencing used peripheral blood, obtained in the first trimester of pregnancy. The receptors come from a female donor with multiple sclerosis, enrolled in a pregnancy study.

V and J are TRBV5-4 and TRBJ2-1, with D possibly matching TRBD2 (7 bases). There are 15 residues in the CDR3. The V and J ends lost 0 bases and 8 bases respectively, with 15 bases between them. Germline V gene data show CDR1 as SGHNT and CDR2 as YYREEE (reference sequence). The CDR3 spells CASSLVGGRGDEQFF. The CDR3 nucleotides read TGTGCCAGCAGCTTGGTCGGGGGGAGGGGGGATGAGCAGTTCTTC.

The chain links TRBV4-3 to TRBJ2-2, with 7 bases fitting TRBD2. CDR1 is LGHNA, CDR2 YSLEER, per germline. V lost 4 bases to trimming and J lost 1 base; unmatched junction nucleotides: 6. The CDR3 sequence is 16 residues long. The DNA of the CDR3 is TGCGCCAGCAGCCCCTCGACTAGCCGGAACACCGGGGAGCTGTTTTTT. This encodes CASSPSTSRNTGELFF.

The sample holds a few counts of this clone. This chain connects TRBV6-4 to TRBJ2-6; D is possibly TRBD2 (6 bases). This CDR3 is 18 amino acids long. Germline V gene sequence: CDR1 MRHNA, CDR2 SNTAGT. V was shortened by 0 bases and J by 0 bases, with 12 bases between the two germline ends. Here the CDR3 reads CASSDSPTGLSGANVLTF. CDR3 DNA: TGTGCCAGCAGTGACTCTCCGACGGGACTCTCTGGGGCCAACGTCCTGACTTTC.

J is TRBJ1-5 and V is TRBV30; unclear D gene. The CDR3 totals 13 residues. Germline V CDR1 and CDR2: GTSNPN, SVGIG (reference sequence). The V end was cut by 3 bases, the J end by 0 bases, with 6 bases between. The CDR3, as DNA: TGTGCCTGGAGGAGAGATAGCAATCAGCCCCAGCATTTT. Protein product: CAWRRDSNQPQHF.

This chain links TRBV7-6 with TRBJ2-7, with TRBD2 identical over 11 bases. This CDR3 contains 17 residues. The V and J ends lost 5 bases and 4 bases, in that order; junction bases with no gene match: 13. The germline CDR1 and CDR2 sequences are SGHVS and FNYEAQ. This chain's CDR3 is CASSLGSSGRAGYEQYF. DNA of the CDR3: TGTGCCAGCAGCCTAGGGAGTAGCGGGAGGGCTGGGTACGAGCAGTACTTC.

The V gene is TRBV7-9, the J gene TRBJ1-2; TRBD1 is a possible D gene (6 bases). The CDR3 has 14 residues. Germline CDR1 reads SEHNR; CDR2 reads FQNEAQ (reference sequence). Trimming cost V 4 bases and J 4 bases, with 13 bases left between them. CDR3 in DNA: TGTGCCAGCAGCTCAACAGGGTATAGCTATGGCTACACCTTC. It encodes CASSSTGYSYGYTF.

This chain connects TRBV9 to TRBJ2-1, with 9 nucleotides matching TRBD2. There are 16 residues in the CDR3. Germline V lookup: CDR1 SGDLS, CDR2 YYNGEE. The J segment lost 5 bases and the V segment lost 0 bases, leaving 6 bases of the junction unmatched. DNA of the CDR3: TGTGCCAGCAGCGTAGGAGGTAGCGGGGGAAACAATGAGCAGTTCTTC. Translating gives CASSVGGSGGNNEQFF.

The gene calls are TRBV19 and TRBJ2-1; 8 positions agree with TRBD2. Germline V lookup: CDR1 LNHDA, CDR2 SQIVND (reference sequence). Trimming took 6 bases from V and 12 from J; bases not matched to a gene: 4. This CDR3 contains 11 residues. CDR3 amino acids: CASSSSGAQFF. DNA for the CDR3: TGTGCCAGTAGCAGTAGCGGGGCGCAGTTCTTC.

J is TRBJ1-3 and V is TRBV10-2; D call uncertain. The CDR3 is 14 amino acids. V lost 0 bases and J 7 bases, leaving 10 bases between the germline ends. Germline-derived CDR1 and CDR2 are WSHSY and SAAADI. The CDR3 DNA reads TGCGCCAGCAGTGAGTCTTTTTATCGGAACACCATATATTTT. Its translation: CASSESFYRNTIYF.

V and J are TRBV4-1 and TRBJ1-5; 7 nucleotides line up with TRBD1. The CDR3 is 15 residues long. V lost 6 bases and J lost 7; bases outside the gene matches: 12. Germline V gene lookup returns CDR1 MGHRA and CDR2 YSYEKL. CDR3 sequence: CASRYTGDREQPQHF. For the CDR3, the DNA is TGCGCCAGCAGGTATACAGGGGATCGAGAACAGCCCCAGCATTTT.

The chain employs TRBV7-9 and TRBJ2-5; 7 bases map to TRBD1. The germline gives CDR1 SEHNR, CDR2 FQNEAQ (reference sequence). Trimming cost V 2 bases and J 4 bases; bases outside gene matches: 7. This CDR3 has 15 amino acids. Written as DNA, the CDR3 is TGTGCCAGCAGCTTACGAGGGGGCTTGGGAGAGACCCAGTACTTC. Its translation is CASSLRGGLGETQYF.

This sequence joins TRBV20-1 and TRBJ2-7; D remains unclear. Trimming stripped 1 base from V and 6 bases from J, with 7 bases between. The V gene's germline CDR1 is DFQATT and CDR2 SNEGSKA (reference sequence). This CDR3 has 11 residues. The CDR3 nucleotides are TGCAGTGCTAGAGGGGCAGCCGAGCAGTACTTC. Protein sequence: CSARGAAEQYF.

The V gene is TRBV4-2, the J gene TRBJ1-1; a possible D gene is TRBD1 (6 bases). V was cut by 3 bases and J by 1 base, with 9 bases left in between. CDR3 length: 14 residues. The germline V gene has CDR1 LGHNA and CDR2 YNFKEQ. CDR3 region: CASSQARGNTEAFF. The CDR3 bases are TGTGCCAGCAGCCAGGCCAGGGGGAACACTGAAGCTTTCTTT.

CDR3 loop: CASSLAGDGGYTF. The CDR3 DNA follows: TGCGCCAGCAGCTTGGCAGGGGACGGGGGCTACACCTTC. The chain employs TRBV5-1 and TRBJ1-2; TRBD1 might be the D (6 bases). Trimming pared 0 bases from V and 8 bases from J, leaving 11 bases between. Germline V CDR1 and CDR2: SGHRS, YFSETQ. This CDR3 is built from 13 residues. The full variable domain, rest sourced from reference TRBV5-1 and TRBJ1-2, is KAGVTQTPRYLIKTRGQQVTLSCSPISGHRSVSWYQQTPGQGLQFLFEYFSETQRNKGNFPGRFSGRQFSNSRSEMNVSTLELGDSALYLCASSLAGDGGYTFGSGTRLTVV.

The CDR3 here is CAISSLDTQYF. For the CDR3, the DNA is TGTGCCATCAGTAGCCTAGATACGCAGTATTTT. V usage is TRBV10-3 and J usage is TRBJ2-3; D is undetermined. Trimming removed 5 bases from V and 5 bases from J, with 5 bases in between. The CDR3 loop spans 11 amino acids. Germline values: CDR1 ENHRY, CDR2 SYGVKD.

The genes are TRBV9 and TRBJ1-2, with a weak D call TRBD1 (6 bases). V shed 0 bases and J shed 4 bases, with 13 bases lying between them. The CDR3 runs 15 residues. Germline V gene data show CDR1 as SGDLS and CDR2 as YYNGEE. The CDR3 bases are TGTGCCAGCAGCGTAGGGGGGCCGGGAGGCTATGGCTACACCTTC. It translates to CASSVGGPGGYGYTF. The variable domain in full, with the rest retrieved from reference TRBV9 and TRBJ1-2, is DSGVTQTPKHLITATGQRVTLRCSPRSGDLSVYWYQQSLDQGLQFLIQYYNGEERAKGNILERFSAQQFPDLHSELNLSSLELGDSALYFCASSVGGPGGYGYTFGSGTRLTVV.